The T cell receptor beta chain described here comes from a study of cytomegalovirus exposure and HLA in healthy donors. The PCR contained 60 Vbeta and 13 Jbeta primers. In the original processing: Later, an analysis found about 83 million unique TCR beta chains, and some 10 million of these were shared. Some clones are missing from TCRdb's copy, which holds only in-frame ones; the method was immunoSEQ multiplex PCR. V, J and clone size were drawn from that table, and D and trimming were deduced from the DNA. The sample includes some 140,000 clones, around three quarters of them seen just once. Of note for this clone: The antigen remains unidentified.

General study findings and limits: The authors confirmed in vitro that three CMV-associated chains were specific for CMV antigens.

Germline assignment: CDR1 SGHTA and CDR2 FQGNSA. The V end was cut by 4 bases, the J end by 0 bases, with 7 bases between. The CDR3 is 14 residues long. The TCR comes from a man between 18 and 35 years old in good health and CMV-seronegative. This chain connects TRBV7-2 to TRBJ1-5; D gene ambiguous. Sequenced: PBMCs. This CDR3 is CASSWHYSNQPQHF. Written as DNA, the CDR3 is TGTGCCAGCAGCTGGCACTATAGCAATCAGCCCCAGCATTTT. The variable domain in full, completed from reference TRBV7-2 and TRBJ1-5, reads GAGVSQSPSNKVTEKGKDVELRCDPISGHTALYWYRQSLGQGLEFLIYFQGNSAPDKSGLPSDRFSAERTGGSVSTLTIQRTQQEDSAVYLCASSWHYSNQPQHFGDGTRLSIL.